The T cell receptor (beta chain) described here comes from a study of Ad26.COV2.S vaccination and SARS-CoV-2 variants (dated by TCRdb to 2020 to 2022). Turning to the overall study: Vaccine-arm donors came from COV1001, a multicentre, randomized, double-blind, placebo-controlled phase I-IIa trial of Ad26.COV2.S in healthy adults. Dosing of Ad26.COV2.S was intramuscular, at either 5x10^10 or 1x10^11 viral particles, delivered as one shot or as two shots spaced 56 days apart. Trial participants were randomized into five groups of five: low-dose or high-dose Ad26.COV2.S given once or twice, or placebo on both occasions. The TCR-sequenced set comprised approximately 32 samples: approximately 20 Ad26.COV2.S vaccine recipients, 5 placebo recipients and 8 SARS-CoV-2 convalescent individuals. TCRbeta repertoire sequencing served as the tool for gauging how specific and how broad the SARS-CoV-2-reactive T cell receptors were following Ad26.COV2.S vaccination. Blinding of investigators to trial group allocation was maintained during experiments and outcome assessment.

What the research found in general, with its limitations: Higher spike-specific TCR breadth was observed in Ad26.COV2.S recipients than in placebo recipients (P = 0.0014). Comparable non-spike TCR breadth was observed between vaccine and placebo recipients, consistent with only spike being contained in the vaccine. The authors noted that the TCR breadth and depth analyses may have underestimated total T cell responses. Substantial breadth of spike-specific CD8+ and CD4+ T cell responses was reported after vaccination. Comparing responses between vaccine doses or regimens was not something the study was powered to do.

The CDR3, cysteine through phenylalanine, is 18 amino acids long. Only CDR3 DNA is held: 54 bases, read in frame from base 1. The treatment or condition label corresponds to: around 19 received Ad26.COV2.S at low or high dose, single or two shots; 5 received placebo; per-sample allocation not given. For vaccine and placebo recipients, the sequenced repertoires came from samples collected on day 63 after the first injection. In Cohort 1b, roughly 26 adults aged 18-55 years were enrolled at a single site in Boston, USA, between 29 July and 7 August 2020. As a vaccine, Ad26.COV2.S was a replication-incompetent adenovirus type 26 vector that expressed a prefusion-stabilized SARS-CoV-2 spike protein derived from the original Wuhan strain. Concerning this clone itself: This clone's antigen is unknown. Qualities for individual bases were not recorded, and no much larger clone is one base off.

The immunoSEQ Assay was used to sequence TCRbeta CDR3 regions. After extraction, genomic DNA underwent amplification by bias-controlled multiplex PCR, followed by high-throughput sequencing. As for how the authors treated the data: To quantify the absolute abundance of every unique TCRbeta CDR3 region, sequences were collapsed and filtered. T cell fraction was estimated by normalizing TCRbeta template counts to usable DNA, with usable DNA measured through amplification of reference genes found in all nucleated cells. Repertoire TCRs were annotated as SARS-CoV-2-specific by exact matching of V gene, CDR3 amino acid sequence and J gene to a known reactive TCR set. MIRA supplied the reference SARS-CoV-2 TCR set, which was filtered for enrichment in COVID-19-positive ImmuneCODE repertoires so that public or cross-reactive TCRs were removed. Based on the MIRA antigens, annotated TCRs were further analysed at the level of specific ORF or position within ORF. Breadth was defined as annotated unique rearrangements over total unique productive rearrangements; depth was the summed frequency of those rearrangements. Two-sided Wilcoxon rank-sum tests were used to compare TCR breadth between groups. As stored in TCRdb, this immuneACCESS dataset retains in-frame rearrangements with V and J assigned. A fraction of the clones does not appear; measured against another copy, unresolved V genes explain less than half of the discrepancy, and the remainder lacks a known reason. The DNA gave D and trimming, while V, J and clone size come from that table. Recorded for this sample are a few hundred thousand clones; roughly 85% of them occurred a single time. 2.9% of the sample is held by the ten biggest clonotypes.

Sample: peripheral blood, taken in a trial of Ad26.COV2.S vaccine versus placebo. The TCR sequence derives from a person aged 18 to 59 who received the Ad26.COV2.S COVID-19 vaccine or a placebo. The V and J segments used are TRBV21-1 and TRBJ1-5. TRBV21-1 is annotated as a pseudogene. In nucleotide form, the sequence is TGTGCTAGCACCCAATTCCGGGACCTACTCCCTAGCAATCAGCCCCAGCATTTT. Its protein product is CASTQFRDLLPSNQPQHF.